The 14 T cell receptor beta chains below were found in one sample sequenced in a study of cytomegalovirus exposure and HLA in healthy donors. Primers included in the PCR were 60 Vbeta and 13 Jbeta primers. Using immunoSEQ multiplex PCR, the repertoire was profiled, and TCRdb retains in-frame clones only, with some absent. In the table there are 150,000 to 200,000 clones, approximately 82% of which are singletons. Sequencing input: PBMCs. The receptors shown here come from a man younger than 35 in good health and CMV-seropositive.

The chain is built from TRBV28 and TRBJ2-7; 9 bases are a match to TRBD1. The ends lost 7 bases at V and 7 bases at J; junction bases unmatched: 14. This CDR3 spans 15 amino acids. From germline, CDR1 is MDHEN and CDR2 SYDVKM. CDR3 nucleotide sequence: TGTGCCAGCACACAACCCGGGACAGGGAATTTGGAGCAGTACTTC. Translated: CASTQPGTGNLEQYF.

The V call is TRBV30, the J call TRBJ2-2; D is undetermined. V was cut by 2 bases and J by 6 bases, with 10 bases left in between. Germline V gene lookup returns CDR1 GTSNPN and CDR2 SVGIG (reference sequence). This CDR3 is built from 13 residues. The CDR3 bases are TGTGCCTGGAGTCCAGAGGTTCCCGGGGAGCTGTTTTTT. Amino acids: CAWSPEVPGELFF.

This rearrangement joins TRBV30 to TRBJ2-7, with D possibly being TRBD1 (5 bases). Trimming cost V 1 base and J 4 bases, with 11 bases left between them. The CDR3 has 13 residues. Per the germline V gene, CDR1 is GTSNPN and CDR2 is SVGIG (reference sequence). This CDR3 is CAWSGGQEYEQYF. CDR3 coding DNA: TGTGCCTGGAGTGGGGGCCAGGAGTACGAGCAGTACTTC.

The chain has TRBV11-3 and TRBJ2-2, with 8 nucleotides matching TRBD2. The germline CDR1 and CDR2 sequences are SGHNT and YENEEA. With 8 bases clipped from V and 2 bases from J, the junction kept 10 bases outside the gene matches. This CDR3 spans 16 amino acids. The CDR3 region is CASSSAGEYNTGELFF. CDR3 sequence (DNA): TGTGCCAGCTCTTCAGCGGGAGAGTACAACACCGGGGAGCTGTTTTTT.

The rearrangement links TRBV7-2 to TRBJ2-5; perhaps TRBD1 as D (7 bases). CDR1 and CDR2 (germline): SGHTA, FQGNSA. The V end lost 5 bases, the J end lost 0 bases, and 22 bases lay between the germline ends. This CDR3 contains 18 residues. The CDR3 region is CASSQGTAGLHYQETQYF. The DNA of the CDR3 is TGTGCCAGCAGCCAAGGGACAGCAGGACTACACTACCAAGAGACCCAGTACTTC.

The V and J genes are TRBV6-5 and TRBJ2-3; D unresolved. Looked up from germline, CDR1 is MNHEY and CDR2 is SVGAGI. The V end was cut by 5 bases, the J end by 3 bases, with 12 bases between. The CDR3 has 14 residues. The CDR3, as DNA: TGTGCCAGCAGTAAATATAGTTGGACAGATACGCAGTATTTT. This translates into CASSKYSWTDTQYF.

The V gene is TRBV27, the J gene TRBJ1-1, with no clear D. Germline CDR1 is MNHEY and CDR2 is SMNVEV (reference sequence). The CDR3 is 14 residues long. Trimming took 6 bases from V and 4 from J, leaving 15 bases between them. CDR3 bases: TGTGCCAGCAGGCCTGGCATGGTCCCCACTGAAGCTTTCTTT. Its translation: CASRPGMVPTEAFF.

This chain joins TRBV6-1 and TRBJ2-7; 12 bases map to TRBD1. The J segment lost 5 bases and the V segment lost 9 bases, leaving 11 bases of the junction unmatched. Germline loops: CDR1 MNHNS, CDR2 SASEGT. There are 15 residues in the CDR3. CDR3 bases: TGTGCCAGTTCCGGGGACAGGGGGCTTTATGACGAGCAGTACTTC. This gives the protein CASSGDRGLYDEQYF.

The V gene is TRBV27, the J gene TRBJ1-1; possibly TRBD1 for D (6 bases). Germline CDR1 MNHEY, CDR2 SMNVEV (reference sequence). Trimming took 5 bases from V and 3 from J, leaving 13 bases between them. CDR3 size: 14 residues. The CDR3 nucleotides read TGTGCCAGCAGTCCATATCCAGGGGACACTGAAGCTTTCTTT. This sequence encodes CASSPYPGDTEAFF.

The rearrangement uses TRBV18 and TRBJ2-3, with 9 bases aligning to TRBD1. CDR1 and CDR2 from the germline V gene are KGHSH and LQKENI. V was clipped by 3 bases and J by 1 base; unmatched bases: 2. This CDR3 region has 15 residues. In DNA, the CDR3 is TGTGCCAGCTCACCGGGGGACAGGGGCACAGATACGCAGTATTTT. Its protein product is CASSPGDRGTDTQYF.

The J gene is TRBJ1-2, the V gene TRBV11-2; D is undetermined. The CDR3 runs 13 residues. The V gene lost 0 bases and the J gene lost 8 bases, with 10 bases spanning the gap. Per the germline V gene, CDR1 is SGHAT and CDR2 is FQNNGV. CDR3 residues: CASSLDWQTGYTF. CDR3 DNA: TGTGCCAGCAGCTTAGATTGGCAGACAGGCTACACCTTC.

V usage is TRBV6-4 and J usage is TRBJ2-3; no firm D call. The CDR3 runs 13 residues. Germline V gene data show CDR1 as MRHNA and CDR2 as SNTAGT. Between the trimmed V and J ends, which lost 0 bases and 6 bases, there was a span of 7 bases. CDR3 protein: CASSDSHLDTQYF. The CDR3 bases are TGTGCCAGCAGTGACTCCCATTTGGATACGCAGTATTTT.

This clone was observed a few times. V usage is TRBV5-1 and J usage is TRBJ1-1; TRBD1 matches 8 bases. The V and J ends lost 4 bases and 6 bases, in that order; junction bases with no gene match: 20. The CDR3 has 18 amino acids. In germline, CDR1 is SGHRS, CDR2 YFSETQ. CDR3 in amino acids: CASSTGQGNARGSSEAFF. DNA for the CDR3: TGCGCCAGCAGCACCGGACAGGGTAACGCCCGGGGCTCATCTGAAGCTTTCTTT.

This chain links TRBV5-1 with TRBJ1-1; D not certain. Deletions cut 0 bases from V and 3 bases from J, with 6 bases between. The CDR3 has 13 amino acids. Germline assignment: CDR1 SGHRS and CDR2 YFSETQ. Here the CDR3 reads CASSLGQYTEAFF. In DNA, the CDR3 is TGCGCCAGCAGCTTGGGGCAGTACACTGAAGCTTTCTTT.